The rows below give T cell receptor beta chains drawn from one sample of a study of naive and memory T cell subsets. Each CDR3 protein is one row after TCRdb ran MiXCR on the UMI-ligation and nested PCR reads. Of approximately 150,000 distinct CDR3 sequences in the sample, 15% to 25% were seen once. Material for sequencing was naive CD8+ T cells from blood. These receptors were collected from a human donor in good health. Both conserved end residues are part of each CDR3. A D gene is named only where the DNA matches it firmly. Clone sizes are given selectively: once, few, many, or a class where the clone is expanded.

TRBJ2-5 TRBV9 few TRBD1 TGTGCCAGCAGCGTAGACAGGGGGCCCGAGACCCAGTACTTC CASSVDRGPETQYF
TRBJ1-6 TRBV4-1 NA NA TGCGCCAGCAGCCAAGGACAGGCGGAGAATTCACCCCTCCACTTT CASSQGQAENSPLHF
TRBJ2-7 TRBV29-1 many NA TGCAGCGTTACAGACAGCTACTACGAGCAGTACTTC CSVTDSYYEQYF
TRBJ1-2 TRBV29-1 NA NA TGCAGCGTTGACAGGAACGGGTTCAACTATGGCTACACCTTC CSVDRNGFNYGYTF
TRBJ1-6 TRBV9 few NA TGTGCCAGCACCCCGGGCGGGGGGTACGATTCACCCCTCCACTTT CASTPGGGYDSPLHF
TRBJ2-7 TRBV4-1 few NA TGCGCCAGCAGCCAAGTCGGGACTGCTGAAGAGCAGTACTTC CASSQVGTAEEQYF
TRBJ2-1 TRBV27 NA NA TGTGCCAGCAGTTTGAAGTTTCGACAGGTCCTTTTTAACTCCTACAATGAGCAGTTCTTC CASSLKFRQVLFNSYNEQFF
TRBJ2-1 TRBV12-3/TRBV12-4 many NA TGTGCCAGCGGCTCCCTTGGGCAGTTCTTC CASGSLGQFF
TRBJ1-2 TRBV7-9 NA NA TGTGCCAGCACCCCTTGGGGGGGAGGGAGCAACTATGGCTACACCTTC CASTPWGGGSNYGYTF
TRBJ2-1 TRBV5-4 NA TRBD2 TGTGCCAGCAGCTTGGACCCGGGGACTAGCGGTTACAATGAGCAGTTCTTC CASSLDPGTSGYNEQFF
TRBJ2-7 TRBV15 NA NA TGTGCCACCAGCAGAGTGGGCGTCGAGCAGTACTTC CATSRVGVEQYF
TRBJ2-3 TRBV6-2/TRBV6-3 many NA TGTGCCAGCATGTTGGGGGATTGGTTGGCAGATACGCAGTATTTT CASMLGDWLADTQYF
TRBJ2-1 TRBV6-5 NA TRBD1 TGTGCCAGCAGTTACTCCGGACAGGGGGGTTATTATGAGCAGTTCTTC CASSYSGQGGYYEQFF
TRBJ2-7 TRBV10-3 NA TRBD2 TGTGCCACCAAGCGGGAGGGCCTGGCCTTTGGCGAGCAGTACTTC CATKREGLAFGEQYF
TRBJ2-1 TRBV15 few TRBD2 TGTGCCACCAGCAGAGATAGGGGGGTTAGCGGGAGTTCCTACAATGAGCAGTTCTTC CATSRDRGVSGSSYNEQFF
TRBJ2-3 TRBV27 NA NA TGTGCCAGCCGGGGGACGATTAGCACAGATACGCAGTATTTT CASRGTISTDTQYF
TRBJ2-1 TRBV9 few TRBD2 TGTGCCAGCAGCGAACTAGCGGGAGTTTACAATGAGCAGTTCTTC CASSELAGVYNEQFF
TRBJ2-1 TRBV4-3 few NA TGCGCCAGCAGCCAAGATTATGGAGGATACAATGAGCAGTTCTTC CASSQDYGGYNEQFF
TRBJ2-4 TRBV14 few NA TGTGCCAGCAGCCCCGAGTCCAAAAACATTCAGTACTTC CASSPESKNIQYF
TRBJ2-3 TRBV7-8 NA TRBD2 TGTGCCAGCAGCTTAGAGGCCAGTCTAGCGGGAGGGGCAGATACGCAGTATTTT CASSLEASLAGGADTQYF
TRBJ2-3 TRBV25-1 many NA TGTGCCAGCAGTGAAGGGACGACAGATACGCAGTATTTT CASSEGTTDTQYF
TRBJ2-7 TRBV3-1 few NA TGTGCCAGCAGCCTAGCACCGGTCCACTCCTACGAGCAGTACTTC CASSLAPVHSYEQYF
TRBJ1-2 TRBV9 few NA TGTGCCAGCAGCTCCATCTATGGCTACACCTTC CASSSIYGYTF
TRBJ2-7 TRBV28 few NA TGTGCCAGCTGTCCAGAAATGGGGCGGTCTTTGTTGGACTTC CASCPEMGRSLLDF
TRBJ2-7 TRBV5-1 few NA TGCGCCAGCACCCTGAGCGGCTCCTACGAGCAGTACTTC CASTLSGSYEQYF
TRBJ1-1 TRBV9 few NA TGTGCCAGCAGCGCCATGAACACTGAAGCTTTCTTT CASSAMNTEAFF
TRBJ2-6 TRBV29-1 NA NA TGCAGCGTCTCCTCTGGGGCCAACGTCCTGACTTTC CSVSSGANVLTF
TRBJ1-1 TRBV24-1 few TRBD1 TGTGCCACCAGTGATTCCCCAAGACAGGGGGCAAACACTGAAGCTTTCTTT CATSDSPRQGANTEAFF
TRBJ2-1 TRBV7-9 NA NA TGTGCCAGCAGTTTGGGCGCAGGGTGCGATGAGCAGTTCTTC CASSLGAGCDEQFF
TRBJ2-7 TRBV6-6 few TRBD2 TGTGCCAGCAGTCCTACTACTAGCGGGAGTTACGAGCAGTACTTC CASSPTTSGSYEQYF
TRBJ2-1 TRBV29-1 few NA TGCAGCGTTGAAGATGTGGAAAGTGAGCAGTTCTTC CSVEDVESEQFF
TRBJ2-1 TRBV7-9 few TRBD2 TGTGCCAGCAGCCGGGGACTAGATGATCGCTATGAGCAGTTCTTC CASSRGLDDRYEQFF
TRBJ1-3 TRBV6-6 few NA TGTGCCAGCAACTATTACTCTGGAAACACCATATATTTT CASNYYSGNTIYF
TRBJ1-1 TRBV6-5 few NA TGTGCCAGCAGGGGATTGGGGGCTGAAGCTTTCTTT CASRGLGAEAFF
TRBJ2-7 TRBV7-9 few NA TGTGCCAGCAGACACGCTGCGGACGAGCAGTACTTC CASRHAADEQYF
TRBJ2-1 TRBV12-3/TRBV12-4 NA NA TGTGCCAGCAGTCTCGGGACAAACTACAATGAGCAGTTCTTC CASSLGTNYNEQFF
TRBJ2-3 TRBV7-8 few NA TGTGCCAGCAGCGCCCTTACTAGCATTTCTAGCACAGATACGCAGTATTTT CASSALTSISSTDTQYF
TRBJ1-1 TRBV11-2 few NA TGTGCCAGCAGCCCCGGTTTGAGGCAGGAAGCTTTCTTT CASSPGLRQEAFF
TRBJ1-5 TRBV28 once TRBD1 TGTGCCAGCAGTGACTACAGGGGGCCGCAGCCCCAGCATTTT CASSDYRGPQPQHF
TRBJ2-6 TRBV29-1 few NA TGCAGCGTCTCCAAGGGGGATCGGGCCAACGTCCTGACTTTC CSVSKGDRANVLTF
TRBJ1-4 TRBV6-6 NA NA TGTGCCAGCAGTTACCTCTCCCCCCCCACATTAGGTTCAGGAAATGAAAAACTGTTTTTT CASSYLSPPTLGSGNEKLFF